One T cell receptor (beta chain) is described in this entry. What it recognizes is unknown. The data stem from a study of cytomegalovirus exposure and HLA in healthy donors. The PCR was carried out with 60 Vbeta primers and 13 Jbeta primers. Only in-frame clones appear in the TCRdb table, and some are missing; sequencing was by immunoSEQ multiplex PCR. The sample contains around 200,000 clones, about 79% of which appear only once. V was clipped by 6 bases and J by 5 bases; unmatched bases: 5. The CDR3 consists of 15 residues. The germline V gene encodes CDR1 MDHEN and CDR2 SYDVKM. Study-wide points: Later on, an analysis found that several of the most significant clusters appeared to be linked to common viral pathogens, which included parvovirus B19.

The sequenced sample was PBMCs. This chain joins TRBV28 and TRBJ2-5, with 14 bases fitting TRBD2. The TCR comes from a man aged 18 to 30 in good health and CMV-seronegative. CDR3: CASRAGLAGAETQYF. DNA of the CDR3: TGTGCCAGCAGAGCGGGACTAGCGGGAGCTGAGACCCAGTACTTC.